The 21 T cell receptor beta chains given below trace back to one sample, sequenced in a study of cytomegalovirus exposure and HLA in healthy donors. Vbeta (60) and Jbeta (13) primers were used in the PCR. Assay used: immunoSEQ multiplex PCR; TCRdb lists only in-frame clones, some missing. Recorded for this sample: approximately 170,000 clones. Material for sequencing was PBMCs. The receptors here all came from a woman aged 18 to 35 in good health and CMV-seropositive.

The chain joins TRBV5-1 to TRBJ2-2; TRBD2 agrees at 14 bases. Germline V CDR1 and CDR2: SGHRS, YFSETQ. The CDR3 has 17 amino acids. V lost 4 bases and J lost 4; bases outside the gene matches: 6. The CDR3 reads CASSPGLAGEGTGELFF. The DNA for the CDR3 is TGCGCCAGCAGCCCGGGACTAGCGGGAGAGGGCACCGGGGAGCTGTTTTTT.

This rearrangement joins TRBV2 to TRBJ2-5; perhaps TRBD1 as D (5 bases). Deletions cut 11 bases from V and 3 bases from J, with 13 bases between. The CDR3 sequence is 12 residues long. Looked up from germline, CDR1 is SNHLY and CDR2 is FYNNEI. The CDR3 protein is CASVGLEETQYF. DNA of the CDR3: TGTGCCTCTGTGGGGCTTGAAGAGACCCAGTACTTC.

The J gene is TRBJ1-2, the V gene TRBV5-1; the D is unclear. V was pared by 4 bases and J by 1 base, with 11 bases between. The germline gives CDR1 SGHRS, CDR2 YFSETQ. This CDR3 has 14 amino acids. The CDR3 sequence is CASSRGVINYGYTF. Here the CDR3 DNA reads TGCGCCAGCAGCCGCGGGGTTATTAACTATGGCTACACCTTC.

The chain carries TRBV7-3 and TRBJ2-3; TRBD1 matches at 9 bases. This CDR3 is built from 13 residues. Germline CDR1 and CDR2: SGHTA and FQGTGA. V was clipped by 5 bases and J by 5 bases; unmatched bases: 2. The DNA of the CDR3 is TGTGCCAGCAGCCCGGGACAGGGAGATACGCAGTATTTT. Its translation: CASSPGQGDTQYF.

The chain uses TRBV29-1 and TRBJ1-2; 11 bases fit TRBD1. There are 12 residues in the CDR3. Trimming cost V 7 bases and J 8 bases; bases outside gene matches: 6. Germline values: CDR1 SQVTM, CDR2 ANQGSEA. CDR3 sequence (DNA): TGCAGCGCCCTGGACAGGGGGCAAGGCTACACCTTC. Translation: CSALDRGQGYTF.

The chain uses TRBV6-4 and TRBJ2-1; 8 bases match TRBD2. V was pared by 3 bases and J by 4 bases, with 5 bases of the junction left unmatched. Germline values: CDR1 MRHNA, CDR2 SNTAGT. The CDR3 is 15 residues long. The CDR3, as DNA: TGTGCCAGCAGTGAAACTAGCGGCCAATACAATGAGCAGTTCTTC. As protein: CASSETSGQYNEQFF.

This rearrangement joins TRBV4-1 to TRBJ2-7, with 8 bases matching TRBD2. From germline, CDR1 is MGHRA and CDR2 YSYEKL. V shed 4 bases, J shed 0 bases, and the junction held 5 bases outside the gene matches. The CDR3 spans 15 residues. CDR3 coding DNA: TGCGCCAGCAGCCTAGGAAGCGGGAGCTCCTACGAGCAGTACTTC. Translation: CASSLGSGSSYEQYF.

This rearrangement joins TRBV7-6 to TRBJ2-2; D is perhaps TRBD2 (5 bases). Per the germline V gene, CDR1 is SGHVS and CDR2 is FNYEAQ. The CDR3 totals 18 residues. V was shortened by 5 bases and J by 1 base, with 20 bases between the two germline ends. The CDR3 is CASSRASIWTQNTGELFF. The CDR3 DNA is TGTGCCAGCAGCCGAGCATCTATTTGGACTCAGAACACCGGGGAGCTGTTTTTT.

The chain links TRBV18 to TRBJ1-3; maybe TRBD1 (6 bases). CDR3 length: 14 residues. V was cut by 4 bases and J by 4 bases, with 11 bases left in between. Germline V CDR1 and CDR2: KGHSH, LQKENI. The CDR3 reads CASSLDRDGNTIYF. CDR3 bases: TGTGCCAGCTCACTGGACAGAGACGGAAACACCATATATTTT.

The chain recombines TRBV2 with TRBJ1-1, with D unresolved. V was cut by 3 bases and J by 5 bases, with 16 bases left in between. The CDR3 totals 15 residues. Germline CDR1 SNHLY, CDR2 FYNNEI. The CDR3 nucleotides are TGTGCCAGCAGTGAGTGGCAGCGGCTGGGGACTGAAGCTTTCTTT. Protein sequence: CASSEWQRLGTEAFF.

V is TRBV5-1 and J is TRBJ2-7; 7 bases align to TRBD1. CDR3 length: 14 residues. Germline-derived CDR1 and CDR2 are SGHRS and YFSETQ. The V segment lost 4 bases and the J segment 6 bases; nucleotides outside the gene matches: 10. The CDR3 loop reads CASSTSGTASEQYF. The CDR3 nucleotides are TGCGCCAGCAGCACGTCCGGGACAGCTAGCGAGCAGTACTTC.

This chain connects TRBV5-6 to TRBJ2-1; 12 nucleotides agree with TRBD2. CDR1 is SGHDT and CDR2 is YYEEEE in the germline V gene. This CDR3 spans 15 amino acids. The trim removed 6 bases at V and 8 bases at J, leaving 9 bases unmatched. The CDR3 here is CASTPTSGRFHEQFF. The CDR3 DNA sequence: TGTGCCAGCACCCCGACTAGCGGGAGATTCCATGAGCAGTTCTTC. The complete variable domain, with remaining parts taken from reference TRBV5-6 and TRBJ2-1, reads DAGVTQSPTHLIKTRGQQVTLRCSPKSGHDTVSWYQQALGQGPQFIFQYYEEEERQRGNFPDRFSGHQFPNYSSELNVNALLLGDSALYLCASTPTSGRFHEQFFGPGTRLTVL.

The chain combines TRBV7-3 with TRBJ2-7, with D perhaps TRBD1 (5 bases). The germline gives CDR1 SGHTA, CDR2 FQGTGA. Between the trimmed V and J ends, which lost 5 bases and 1 base, there was a span of 9 bases. This CDR3 is 13 amino acids long. DNA of the CDR3: TGTGCCAGCAGCCCTTCAGGGTCCTACGAGCAGTACTTC. It yields the protein CASSPSGSYEQYF.

This chain joins TRBV6-6 and TRBJ1-5; TRBD1 might be the D (5 bases). Trimming removed 5 bases at V and 3 bases at J, with 11 bases between. Germline-derived CDR1 and CDR2 are MNHNY and SVGAGI (reference sequence). The CDR3 is 14 amino acids. The CDR3 DNA reads as TGTGCCAGCAGTGACGGGGGACCCAATCAGCCCCAGCATTTT. Amino acid sequence: CASSDGGPNQPQHF.

This chain joins TRBV5-4 and TRBJ2-7, with D uncertain. V lost 0 bases and J lost 0, with 10 bases in between. The CDR3 is 15 residues long. CDR1 is SGHNT and CDR2 is YYREEE in the germline V gene (reference sequence). In DNA, the CDR3 is TGTGCCAGCAGCTTGGGCACATTCAACTCCTACGAGCAGTACTTC. Protein sequence: CASSLGTFNSYEQYF.

J is TRBJ2-3 and V is TRBV7-9; a weak D match, TRBD1 (6 bases). This CDR3 comprises 18 residues. Germline CDR1 SEHNR, CDR2 FQNEAQ (reference sequence). V was shortened by 5 bases and J by 0 bases, with 21 bases between the two germline ends. CDR3: CASSPRGGRSTSTDTQYF. The CDR3 DNA sequence: TGTGCCAGCAGCCCCCGAGGGGGTAGATCGACTAGCACAGATACGCAGTATTTT.

The chain has TRBV30 and TRBJ2-5; 11 bases align to TRBD2. In germline, CDR1 is GTSNPN, CDR2 SVGIG (reference sequence). V lost 7 bases and J lost 3; bases outside the gene matches: 7. The CDR3 loop spans 14 amino acids. The CDR3 DNA sequence: TGTGCCTCCACCGGGACTAGCGGTGAAGAGACCCAGTACTTC. Translation: CASTGTSGEETQYF.

The chain links TRBV7-2 to TRBJ2-3; the match to TRBD2 covers 10 bases. This CDR3 comprises 15 residues. Per germline, CDR1 SGHTA and CDR2 FQGNSA. V lost 2 bases, J lost 10 bases, and 9 bases stayed unmatched. The CDR3 sequence: CASSLILAGAGAQYF. CDR3 nucleotides: TGTGCCAGCAGCTTAATCCTAGCGGGAGCTGGCGCGCAGTATTTT.

The chain combines TRBV11-2 with TRBJ2-7, with TRBD2 matching over 7 bases. The germline gives CDR1 SGHAT, CDR2 FQNNGV. The CDR3 has 17 amino acids. Trimming removed 1 base from V and 6 bases from J; junction bases left unmatched: 15. The CDR3 coding sequence is TGTGCCAGCAGCTTAGTGTTTTGGGGGAGGGCCTTCTCCGAGCAGTACTTC. Protein: CASSLVFWGRAFSEQYF. Full variable domain (missing parts from reference TRBV11-2 and TRBJ2-7): EAGVAQSPRYKIIEKRQSVAFWCNPISGHATLYWYQQILGQGPKLLIQFQNNGVVDDSQLPKDRFSAERLKGVDSTLKIQPAKLEDSAVYLCASSLVFWGRAFSEQYFGPGTRLTVT.

The chain employs TRBV30 and TRBJ1-3, with a tentative D call TRBD1 (5 bases). Germline V CDR1 and CDR2: GTSNPN, SVGIG (reference sequence). The CDR3 length is 14 residues. The V end was cut by 5 bases, the J end by 0 bases, with 11 bases between. CDR3 sequence: CAWWGSFSGNTIYF. CDR3 sequence (DNA): TGTGCCTGGTGGGGCAGCTTCTCTGGAAACACCATATATTTT.

This chain uses TRBV7-2 with TRBJ2-6, with a weak D call TRBD2 (5 bases). The ends were cut back, 0 bases at V and 2 bases at J, with 23 bases in the middle. Germline CDR1 is SGHTA and CDR2 is FQGNSA. The CDR3 runs 21 residues. The CDR3 region has the DNA TGTGCCAGCAGCTTAGCTGCCATCGGGGAGTCATCGTTAGCTGGGGCCAACGTCCTGACTTTC. Translation: CASSLAAIGESSLAGANVLTF.